This T cell receptor beta chain appears in the sequencing data of a study of T cell changes during pregnancy in multiple sclerosis. The CDR3 is made up of 14 amino acids. Trimming removed 1 base from V and 0 bases from J, with 4 bases in between. CDR1 and CDR2 (germline): MGHRA, YSYEKL. The protocol was immunoSEQ multiplex PCR, while the TCRdb copy is restricted to in-frame clones and leaves out a portion. Seen here are roughly 69,000 clones, 91% observed once, and the top ten hold roughly 1.4%. This clonotype originated in a female donor with multiple sclerosis, enrolled in a pregnancy study. The sequenced sample was peripheral blood, obtained in the second trimester of pregnancy. The V and J genes are TRBV4-1 and TRBJ1-3, with unresolved D. The CDR3 is CASSQGHSGNTIYF. DNA for the CDR3: TGCGCCAGCAGCCAAGGACACTCTGGAAACACCATATATTTT.